The 12 T cell receptor beta chains given below trace back to one sample, sequenced in a study of CD8 T cells in Susac syndrome. Roughly 0.5 to 1 ug RNA was reverse transcribed with random hexamers. TCRdb redid the calling of the immunoSEQ multiplex PCR reads with MiXCR, one entry per CDR3 protein. The data hold over 300,000 distinct CDR3 sequences, with about 90% observed a single time. The sample consisted of CD4+ T cells from PBMCs. These receptors came from a human donor with multiple sclerosis.

The chain combines TRBV5-1 with TRBJ2-5; 8 bases align to TRBD1. The V segment lost 5 bases and the J segment 1 base; nucleotides outside the gene matches: 10. Per the germline V gene, CDR1 is SGHRS and CDR2 is YFSETQ. CDR3 length equals 16 residues. CDR3 sequence reads: CASSRQGMGFQETQYF. CDR3 nucleotide sequence: TGCGCCAGCAGTCGACAGGGGATGGGATTCCAAGAGACCCAGTACTTC. The full variable domain, in which reference TRBV5-1 and TRBJ2-5 provide the parts outside the CDR3, is KAGVTQTPRYLIKTRGQQVTLSCSPISGHRSVSWYQQTPGQGLQFLFEYFSETQRNKGNFPGRFSGRQFSNSRSEMNVSTLELGDSALYLCASSRQGMGFQETQYFGPGTRLLVL.

The V gene is TRBV2, the J gene TRBJ1-5; D perhaps matches TRBD1 (5 bases). V lost 8 bases and J lost 2, with 13 bases in between. The CDR3 has 14 amino acids. The germline V gene has CDR1 SNHLY and CDR2 FYNNEI. This CDR3 reads CASLGGGGNQPQHF. CDR3 DNA: TGTGCCAGCCTTGGGGGAGGGGGCAATCAGCCCCAGCATTTT.

The chain combines TRBV4-1 with TRBJ1-3; D gene unclear. Trimming removed 1 base from V and 4 bases from J, with 14 bases in between. There are 16 residues in the CDR3. The germline CDR1 and CDR2 sequences are MGHRA and YSYEKL. CDR3 sequence (DNA): TGCGCCAGCAGCCAAGGGGCGCTAGGGTTGGGAAACACCATATATTTT. It translates to CASSQGALGLGNTIYF.

The J gene is TRBJ2-2, the V gene TRBV20-1; D not certain. The V end was cut by 1 base, the J end by 8 bases, with 11 bases between. This CDR3 comprises 13 residues. CDR1 DFQATT and CDR2 SNEGSKA come from the germline V gene (reference sequence). The CDR3 nucleotides are TGCAGTGCTAGAGTCGAAAACGGAGGGGAGCTGTTTTTT. This translates into CSARVENGGELFF.

This rearrangement joins TRBV14 to TRBJ1-2; D gene ambiguous. V lost 5 bases and J 4 bases, leaving 14 bases between the germline ends. The CDR3 runs 14 residues. In germline, CDR1 is SGHDN, CDR2 FVKESK. The CDR3 is CASSSQAVPYGYTF. Written as DNA, the CDR3 is TGTGCCAGCAGCTCCCAAGCGGTCCCCTATGGCTACACCTTC. Full variable domain (outside the CDR3, taken from reference TRBV14 and TRBJ1-2): EAGVTQFPSHSVIEKGQTVTLRCDPISGHDNLYWYRRVMGKEIKFLLHFVKESKQDESGMPNNRFLAERTGGTYSTLKVQPAELEDSGVYFCASSSQAVPYGYTFGSGTRLTVV.

This rearrangement joins TRBV20-1 to TRBJ2-3; a possible D gene is TRBD2 (5 bases). The V gene lost 6 bases and the J gene lost 0 bases, with 13 bases spanning the gap. From germline, CDR1 is DFQATT and CDR2 SNEGSKA (reference sequence). The CDR3 runs to 14 residues. The CDR3 spells CSAASGGSTDTQYF. Here the CDR3 DNA reads TGCAGTGCAGCGAGCGGAGGTAGCACAGATACGCAGTATTTT.

The chain combines TRBV9 with TRBJ2-1; either TRBD1 or TRBD2 may fit D (5 bases each). In germline, CDR1 is SGDLS, CDR2 YYNGEE. The length of the CDR3 is 14 residues. Deletions cut 5 bases from V and 10 bases from J, with 19 bases between. CDR3 amino acids: CASRNSPKWGEQFF. CDR3 nucleotides: TGTGCCAGCAGGAATTCTCCCAAATGGGGGGAGCAGTTCTTC.

The chain employs TRBV5-5 and TRBJ1-1; D call uncertain. CDR3 length: 14 residues. Germline V CDR1 and CDR2: SGHKS, YYEKEE (reference sequence). Trimming removed 0 bases at V and 3 bases at J, with 9 bases between. CDR3 DNA: TGTGCCAGCAGCTTGGTGTCGGTGCACACTGAAGCTTTCTTT. Its protein is CASSLVSVHTEAFF.

This rearrangement joins TRBV7-2 to TRBJ2-3, with 9 bases identical to TRBD1. V trimming: 5 bases; J trimming: 6 bases; junction bases outside the gene matches: 9. Per the germline V gene, CDR1 is SGHTA and CDR2 is FQGNSA. CDR3 length: 15 residues. In nucleotides, the CDR3 is TGTGCCAGCAGCGTAAAACAGGGGGCGTATGATACGCAGTATTTT. The encoded protein is CASSVKQGAYDTQYF.

This clonotype is a singleton in its sample. The V gene is TRBV5-1, the J gene TRBJ1-4, with D unresolved. Trimming stripped 0 bases from V and 8 bases from J, with 11 bases between. Germline values: CDR1 SGHRS, CDR2 YFSETQ. The CDR3 length is 14 residues. CDR3 amino acids: CASSLGPGREKLFF. DNA of the CDR3: TGCGCCAGCAGCTTGGGACCTGGGCGGGAAAAACTGTTTTTT.

This chain joins TRBV9 and TRBJ2-4; 8 bases agree with TRBD1. This CDR3 comprises 17 residues. Germline V gene data show CDR1 as SGDLS and CDR2 as YYNGEE. J gave up 7 bases and V 0 bases, and 12 bases lay outside the gene matches. Here the CDR3 reads CASSVGSNRGLGNIQYF. CDR3 sequence (DNA): TGTGCCAGCAGCGTAGGGAGTAACAGGGGGTTAGGGAACATTCAGTACTTC.

The CDR3 loop reads CASSQGLADEQYF. The CDR3 coding sequence is TGCGCCAGCAGCCAGGGACTAGCGGATGAGCAGTACTTC. V and J are TRBV4-1 and TRBJ2-7; 11 nucleotides line up with TRBD2. This CDR3 contains 13 residues. Germline V gene sequence: CDR1 MGHRA, CDR2 YSYEKL. Trimming removed 3 bases from V and 7 bases from J; junction bases left unmatched: 2.